The next 3 T cell receptor beta chains were all read from a single sample in a study of T cells in Graves' hyperthyroidism and ophthalmopathy. RNA transcripts gave rise to amplified TCR beta CDR3 regions. TCR CDR3 regions were first amplified by RT-PCR with HTBI primers. From the multiplex PCR reads, TCRdb called clonotypes with MiXCR, one entry per CDR3 protein. The sample lists approximately 590,000 distinct CDR3 sequences; about 45% were seen once. The specimen was peripheral blood or thyroid tissue (not recorded which). The receptors stem from a woman between 18 and 29 years old with Graves' hyperthyroidism.

This clonotype was recorded a few times. The V gene is TRBV19, the J gene TRBJ2-6; D possibly uses TRBD1 or TRBD2 (5 bases each). This CDR3 spans 17 amino acids. Trimming shortened V by 2 bases and J by 0 bases, and 11 bases separated the two germline ends. CDR1 is LNHDA and CDR2 is SQIVND in the germline V gene (reference sequence). The CDR3 DNA is TGTGCCAGTAGTATACGGGGCGCCCTCTCTGGGGCCAACGTCCTGACTTTC. Protein sequence: CASSIRGALSGANVLTF. Using reference TRBV19 and TRBJ2-6 for the parts outside the CDR3, the full variable domain is DGGITQSPKYLFRKEGQNVTLSCEQNLNHDAMYWYRQDPGQGLRLIYYSQIVNDFQKGDIAEGYSVSREKKESFPLTVTSAQKNPTAFYLCASSIRGALSGANVLTFGAGSRLTVL.

The rearrangement links TRBV7-2 to TRBJ2-6; 9 positions agree with TRBD1. V shed 5 bases, J shed 3 bases, and the junction held 8 bases outside the gene matches. This CDR3 is built from 17 residues. Germline CDR1 and CDR2: SGHTA and FQGNSA. In nucleotides, the CDR3 is TGTGCCAGCAGCCCCCGGGACAGGGCGGGTGGGGCCAACGTCCTGACTTTC. Protein: CASSPRDRAGGANVLTF.

This clonotype was detected only a few times. The chain joins TRBV7-9 to TRBJ1-1, with unresolved D. Germline values: CDR1 SEHNR, CDR2 FQNEAQ (reference sequence). This CDR3 has 14 amino acids. With 5 bases removed from V and 5 bases from J, the gap between germline ends came to 15 bases. CDR3 in DNA: TGTGCCAGCAGCAATACGGGTAGTGAGACTGAAGCTTTCTTT. Translation: CASSNTGSETEAFF.